The 6 T cell receptor beta chains in this list originate from one sample, sequenced in a study of blood T cell repertoires in COVID-19 (TCRdb year 2020). Library preparation employed the immunoSEQ multiplex PCR assay. The immuneACCESS repertoire file appears here via TCRdb, limited to in-frame rearrangements. These files lack a portion of the clones; in checked studies, under half of the deficit traces to unresolved V genes, and the cause of the others is not known. This sample has more than 95,000 clones in its table, and 82% of those were observed once. Under 5.5% of the sample belongs to the ten largest clones. The material sequenced was peripheral blood. The receptors derive from a man aged 55-75 years with acute or convalescent COVID-19.

This rearrangement joins TRBV7-6 to TRBJ2-1; 9 bases match TRBD2. CDR1 and CDR2 (germline): SGHVS, FNYEAQ. V shed 6 bases and J 4 bases; nucleotides not matched to a gene: 7. The CDR3 sequence is 15 residues long. This CDR3 is CASSFSGSGYNEQFF. The CDR3 DNA reads TGTGCCAGCAGTTTTAGCGGGAGTGGGTACAATGAGCAGTTCTTC.

CDR3 in amino acids: CASSLLAGAQTQYF. The DNA for the CDR3 is TGTGCCAGCTCCTTACTAGCGGGGGCGCAGACCCAGTACTTC. This chain joins TRBV2 and TRBJ2-5; 11 nucleotides line up with TRBD2. J was trimmed by 6 bases and V by 8 bases; bases with no gene match: 8. CDR1 and CDR2 from the germline V gene are SNHLY and FYNNEI. CDR3 length equals 14 residues.

CDR3 nucleotides: TGTGCCAGCAGCCCAACAGTAAACACCATATATTTT. It translates to CASSPTVNTIYF. The chain carries TRBV9 and TRBJ1-3; D unresolved. CDR3 size: 12 residues. Trimming took 4 bases from V and 6 from J, leaving 8 bases between them. CDR1 SGDLS and CDR2 YYNGEE come from the germline V gene.

The V and J genes are TRBV5-5 and TRBJ1-2, with 8 bases that match TRBD1. V trimming: 1 base; J trimming: 7 bases; junction bases outside the gene matches: 3. This CDR3 comprises 13 residues. Germline-derived CDR1 and CDR2 are SGHKS and YYEKEE (reference sequence). The CDR3: CASSLQGASGYTF. Written as DNA, the CDR3 is TGTGCCAGCAGCTTGCAGGGGGCGAGTGGCTACACCTTC.

The chain's CDR3 is CASGEPVPNTGELFF. The CDR3 DNA reads TGTGCTAGTGGGGAGCCAGTGCCGAACACCGGGGAGCTGTTTTTT. The chain has TRBV12-5 and TRBJ2-2; D not resolved. This CDR3 region has 15 residues. Germline CDR1 reads LGHNT; CDR2 reads FRNRAP. V was pared by 6 bases and J by 0 bases, with 11 bases between. Filled out from reference TRBV12-5 and TRBJ2-2, the complete variable domain reads DARVTQTPRHKVTEMGQEVTMRCQPILGHNTVFWYRQTMMQGLELLAYFRNRAPLDDSGMPKDRFSAEMPDATLATLKIQPSEPRDSAVYFCASGEPVPNTGELFFGEGSRLTVL.

On this clone itself: Other nucleotide sequences in the sample specify the same CDR3. The CDR3 DNA follows: TGTGCCAGCAGTTATGGCAGGGTGGAGACCCAGTACTTC. Translation: CASSYGRVETQYF. The chain recombines TRBV6-5 with TRBJ2-5; D possibly corresponds to TRBD1 (5 bases). The CDR3 runs to 13 residues. Germline CDR1 and CDR2: MNHEY and SVGAGI. V was shortened by 3 bases and J by 5 bases, with 10 bases between the two germline ends.